This entry lists 3 T cell receptor beta chains sequenced from one sample in a study of graft-versus-host responses after intestinal transplantation. These receptors' antigens are unknown. The assay was immunoSEQ multiplex PCR, and TCRdb's table has in-frame clones only and misses some. The table lists over 75,000 clones, around 86% of them singletons, with roughly 8% in the top ten. Source: unstimulated CD8+ T cells sorted from spleen or lymph node cells, taken before transplant. These receptors were taken from a human donor who was the organ donor for an intestinal transplant.

The chain has TRBV2 and TRBJ2-7; D gene unclear. The germline V gene encodes CDR1 SNHLY and CDR2 FYNNEI. The CDR3 length is 14 residues. Deletions cut 1 base from V and 3 bases from J, with 10 bases between. The CDR3: CASSEGVSHYEQYF. The CDR3 DNA follows: TGTGCCAGCAGTGAAGGGGTCAGTCACTACGAGCAGTACTTC.

This sequence joins TRBV4-1 and TRBJ2-4, with 9 bases that match TRBD2. V shed 1 base and J 6 bases; nucleotides not matched to a gene: 10. CDR3 size: 17 residues. Germline CDR1 reads MGHRA; CDR2 reads YSYEKL. Written as DNA, the CDR3 is TGCGCCAGCAGCCAAGGCTCTATAGCGGGGGCGGCAAACATTCAGTACTTC. It encodes CASSQGSIAGAANIQYF.

The chain is built from TRBV5-1 and TRBJ1-1, with 9 bases matching TRBD1. The CDR3 is 18 residues long. V was pared by 3 bases and J by 4 bases, with 16 bases of the junction left unmatched. Germline V gene lookup returns CDR1 SGHRS and CDR2 YFSETQ. DNA of the CDR3: TGCGCCAGCAGCTGGAACCCGGGACAGGGAAAGAAAGGCACTGAAGCTTTCTTT. Encoded protein: CASSWNPGQGKKGTEAFF. Complete variable domain (other parts from reference TRBV5-1 and TRBJ1-1): KAGVTQTPRYLIKTRGQQVTLSCSPISGHRSVSWYQQTPGQGLQFLFEYFSETQRNKGNFPGRFSGRQFSNSRSEMNVSTLELGDSALYLCASSWNPGQGKKGTEAFFGQGTRLTVV.